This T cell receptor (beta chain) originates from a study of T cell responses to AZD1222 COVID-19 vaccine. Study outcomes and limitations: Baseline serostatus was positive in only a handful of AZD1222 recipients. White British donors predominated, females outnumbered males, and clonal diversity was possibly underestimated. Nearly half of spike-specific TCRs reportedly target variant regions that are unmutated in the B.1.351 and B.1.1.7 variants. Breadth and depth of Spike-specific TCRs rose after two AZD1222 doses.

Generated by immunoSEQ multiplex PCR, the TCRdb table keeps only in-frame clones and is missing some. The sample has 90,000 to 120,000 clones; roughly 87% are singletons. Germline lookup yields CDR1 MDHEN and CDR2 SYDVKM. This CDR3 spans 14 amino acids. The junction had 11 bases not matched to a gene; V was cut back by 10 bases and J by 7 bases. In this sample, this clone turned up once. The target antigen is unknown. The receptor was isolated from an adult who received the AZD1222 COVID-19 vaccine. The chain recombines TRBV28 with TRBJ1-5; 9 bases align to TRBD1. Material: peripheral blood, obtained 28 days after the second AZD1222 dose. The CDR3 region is CATRYWTGVQPQHF. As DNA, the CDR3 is TGTGCCACCCGTTATTGGACAGGGGTACAGCCCCAGCATTTT. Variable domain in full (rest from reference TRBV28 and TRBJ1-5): DVKVTQSSRYLVKRTGEKVFLECVQDMDHENMFWYRQDPGLGLRLIYFSYDVKMKEKGDIPEGYSVSREKKERFSLILESASTNQTSMYLCATRYWTGVQPQHFGDGTRLSIL.